The 2 T cell receptor beta chains reported below all come from one sample, sequenced in a study of shared clonotypes between healthy human individuals. The table came from immunoSEQ multiplex PCR; TCRdb's copy has only in-frame clones and leaves some out. Of 850,000 to 1,200,000 clones in the sample, roughly 70% were seen once. The sequencing input was memory CD4+ T cells sorted from blood. As for subset: CD45RA-negative fraction. All receptors derive from a man between 18 and 35 years old in good health.

CDR3 residues: CASRRGTDLNEKLFF. In nucleotides, the CDR3 is TGTGCCAGTCGCCGCGGGACGGACCTTAATGAAAAACTGTTTTTT. This chain connects TRBV19 to TRBJ1-4; possible D gene TRBD1, 5 bases. Germline CDR1 LNHDA, CDR2 SQIVND (reference sequence). The CDR3 runs to 15 residues. V lost 8 bases, J lost 4 bases, and 17 bases lay in between. Combining the CDR3 with reference TRBV19 and TRBJ1-4 gives the whole variable domain DGGITQSPKYLFRKEGQNVTLSCEQNLNHDAMYWYRQDPGQGLRLIYYSQIVNDFQKGDIAEGYSVSREKKESFPLTVTSAQKNPTAFYLCASRRGTDLNEKLFFGSGTQLSVL.

This chain links TRBV6-5 with TRBJ2-7; D call uncertain. V gave up 8 bases and J gave up 2 bases, with 16 bases separating them. Germline V gene lookup returns CDR1 MNHEY and CDR2 SVGAGI. This CDR3 is built from 14 residues. The CDR3 nucleotides are TGTGCCAGCTCCCCCTGGAGTTCCACCTACGAGCAGTACTTC. Residues: CASSPWSSTYEQYF.